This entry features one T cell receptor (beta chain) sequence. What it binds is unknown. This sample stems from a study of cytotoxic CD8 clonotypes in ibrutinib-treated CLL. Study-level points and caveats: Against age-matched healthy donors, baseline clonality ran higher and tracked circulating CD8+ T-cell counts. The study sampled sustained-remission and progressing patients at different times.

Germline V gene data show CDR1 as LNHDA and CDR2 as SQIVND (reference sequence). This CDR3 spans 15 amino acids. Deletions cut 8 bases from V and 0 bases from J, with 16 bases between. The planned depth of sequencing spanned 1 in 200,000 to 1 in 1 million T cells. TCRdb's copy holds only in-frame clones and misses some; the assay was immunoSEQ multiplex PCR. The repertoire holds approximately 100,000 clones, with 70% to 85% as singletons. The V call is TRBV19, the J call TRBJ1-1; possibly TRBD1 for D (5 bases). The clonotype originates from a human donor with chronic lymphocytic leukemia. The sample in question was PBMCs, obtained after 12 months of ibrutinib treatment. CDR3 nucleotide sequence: TGTGCCAGTGCAGAAACGGGACGGTTGAACACTGAAGCTTTCTTT. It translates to CASAETGRLNTEAFF.